A single count supports the clone carrying this T cell receptor (beta chain). The antigen is undetermined. The V gene's germline CDR1 is SGHNT and CDR2 YYREEE (reference sequence). Deletions cut 0 bases from V and 9 bases from J, with 10 bases between. The CDR3 length is 14 residues. The sample belongs to a study of vaccination and CD4 T cells after COVID-19. Across the whole study: Subjects got two shots of BNT162b2 or mRNA-1273 vaccine.

Cultured CD4+ T-cell DNA underwent Oncomine TCR Beta short-read sequencing. TCRdb reprocessed the PCR reads via MiXCR and lists one record per CDR3 protein. This sample carries under 4,000 distinct CDR3 sequences, approximately 31% of them seen once, and the ten largest clones take approximately 30%. Notes on the study in general: Researchers looked at relatively few convalescent patients and had no early post-infection timepoints.

The treatment is: approximately nine-day PBMC culture with coronavirus spike peptide pools or control peptides (ViraFEST assay). Expanded clonotypes were found by TCR sequencing after peptide-pool stimulation (ViraFEST). The sample consisted of CD4+ T cells from blood, cultured in vitro. This TCR derives from a human donor who had recovered from COVID-19. The chain combines TRBV5-4 with TRBJ1-6, with D maybe TRBD1 (6 bases). This CDR3 is CASSLAGVSSPLHF. CDR3 nucleotides: TGTGCCAGCAGCTTGGCAGGGGTTAGTTCACCCCTCCACTTT.